This T cell receptor beta chain was found in a study of T-cell memory formation after mild COVID-19. Across the whole study: Clustering of TCRs was largely donor specific. Overall study results and limits: From day 15 to 85, contracting clones were balanced between CD4 and CD8, whereas later expanders leaned toward CD4+. That cross-reactive memory joined was suggested by some responding clones appearing in pre-infection memory. The study found contracting CD4+ clones mainly in CM and EM and contracting CD8+ clones in EMRA.

The CDR3 has 13 amino acids. The germline V gene has CDR1 SGHVS and CDR2 FNYEAQ. The V end lost 2 bases, the J end lost 13 bases, and 16 bases lay between the germline ends. This clonotype showed up just a few times. Its antigen is not known. TCRdb re-called the 5' RACE reads through MiXCR, storing one row per CDR3 protein. Among 380,000 or so distinct CDR3 sequences, around an eighth were seen once, and the ten largest hold approximately 20%. Source material: PBMCs or a T cell subset sorted from them (not recorded which). The chain has TRBV7-6 and TRBJ2-3; possible D gene TRBD1, 5 bases. The TCR originated in a man between 18 and 35 years old who had mild COVID-19 (a few samples of this study predate the infection). Cell type and time point are not known. This chain's CDR3 is CASSLSQGHPKYF. The CDR3 DNA sequence: TGTGCCAGCAGCTTATCTCAAGGACACCCTAAGTATTTT.